This TCR beta chain comes out of a study of blood T cell repertoires in COVID-19. The study recruited people aged roughly 18 to 100 years across approximately 25 US areas. Recovery meant two consecutive negative NP/OP PCR tests, professional clearance, or resolved symptoms. CDR1 and CDR2 from the germline V gene are SQVTM and ANQGSEA. V was clipped by 7 bases and J by 4 bases; unmatched bases: 9. The CDR3 runs 15 residues. In the authors' workflow: From reference gene primer amplification, estimates of nucleated cell counts were derived. The method was immunoSEQ multiplex PCR; TCRdb's version includes in-frame clones alone and lacks a portion of them. The DNA gave D and trimming, while V, J and clone size come from that table. The data contain some 330,000 clones, approximately 88% of them singletons.

The TCR was taken from a young man who had recovered from COVID-19. V gene TRBV29-1 combines with J gene TRBJ2-5; TRBD2 agrees at 13 bases. Sequencing was performed on PBMCs or T cells enriched from blood (not recorded which). In DNA form, the CDR3 reads TGCAGCGCCGGGACTAGCGGGGCCACGGGAGAGACCCAGTACTTC. Amino acids: CSAGTSGATGETQYF.